Below, one T cell receptor (beta chain) is given with its context. The PCR had 60 Vbeta and 13 Jbeta primers. Libraries were prepared by immunoSEQ multiplex PCR; TCRdb keeps only in-frame clonotypes and omits some of them. This table has about 93,000 clones, around 78% appearing once. This sample was included in a study of cytomegalovirus exposure and HLA in healthy donors. Per the germline V gene, CDR1 is SGHTA and CDR2 is FQGNSA. J gave up 5 bases and V 3 bases, and 16 bases lay outside the gene matches. The CDR3 loop spans 19 amino acids. This chain links TRBV7-2 with TRBJ2-5; TRBD2 agrees at 12 bases. The sequence was obtained from a man aged 25 to 40 in good health and CMV-seronegative. The sequenced material came from PBMCs. The CDR3 loop reads CASSFTPFSSGGALETQYF. In nucleotides, the CDR3 is TGTGCCAGCAGCTTCACCCCATTTTCTAGCGGGGGGGCCTTGGAGACCCAGTACTTC.